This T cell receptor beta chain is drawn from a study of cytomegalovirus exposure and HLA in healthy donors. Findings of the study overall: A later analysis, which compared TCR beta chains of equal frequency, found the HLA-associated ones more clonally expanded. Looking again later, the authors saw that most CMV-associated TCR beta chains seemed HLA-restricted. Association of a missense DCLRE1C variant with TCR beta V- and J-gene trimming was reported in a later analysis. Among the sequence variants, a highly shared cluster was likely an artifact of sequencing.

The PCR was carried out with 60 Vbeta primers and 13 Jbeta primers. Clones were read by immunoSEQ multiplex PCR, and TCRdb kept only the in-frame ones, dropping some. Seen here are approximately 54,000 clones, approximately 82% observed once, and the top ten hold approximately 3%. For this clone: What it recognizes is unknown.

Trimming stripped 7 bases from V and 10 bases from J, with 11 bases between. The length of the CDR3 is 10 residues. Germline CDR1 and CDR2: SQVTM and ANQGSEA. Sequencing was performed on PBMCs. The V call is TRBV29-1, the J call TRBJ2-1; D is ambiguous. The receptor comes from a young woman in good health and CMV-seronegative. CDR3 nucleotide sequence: TGCAGCGCCCCCTTTCCCGAGCAGTTCTTC. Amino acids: CSAPFPEQFF.